This TCR beta chain was recorded in a study of blood T cell repertoires in COVID-19. Study summary: Sources were T cells, B-cell-depleted T cells, or PBMCs; the material itself was cDNA or gDNA.

Authors' analysis steps: Nucleated cell number was recorded as an estimate derived from reference gene primer amplification. TCRdb's copy holds only in-frame clones and misses some; the assay was immunoSEQ multiplex PCR. The D gene and trimming were derived from the DNA, and the V and J assignments and clone size from that table. This table has about 210,000 clones, around four fifths appearing once. V was shortened by 4 bases and J by 0 bases, with 13 bases between the two germline ends. Looked up from germline, CDR1 is LNHDA and CDR2 is SQIVND (reference sequence). There are 16 residues in the CDR3.

This TCR derives from a woman in her forties or fifties with active or convalescent COVID-19. V is TRBV19 and J is TRBJ1-3; D perhaps matches TRBD1 (5 bases). The sample consisted of peripheral blood. As DNA, the CDR3 is TGTGCCAGTAGTACTCAACAGGTCCACTCTGGAAACACCATATATTTT. It codes for CASSTQQVHSGNTIYF.